These T cell receptor beta chains were read from a single sample in a study of T-cell memory formation after mild COVID-19. Using its own MiXCR run on the 5' RACE reads, TCRdb lists one record per CDR3 protein. Of about 410,000 distinct CDR3 sequences listed, 18% are singletons. Source material: PBMCs or a T cell subset sorted from them (not recorded which). Source of these receptors: a man between 18 and 35 years old who had mild COVID-19 (a few samples of this study predate the infection). Cell type and time point are not known. The CDR3 runs from the conserved cysteine through the conserved F or W. The D gene is left open where the match is weak. Size tells how often a clone was seen (once, few, many) or the class of an expanded clone, and some rows leave it out.

clone_size	j_call	v_call	d_call	cdr3_aa	cdr3_nt
many	TRBJ2-7	TRBV12-3/TRBV12-4	TRBD1	CASSAGTGNYEQYF	TGTGCCAGCAGTGCCGGGACAGGGAACTACGAGCAGTACTTC
few	TRBJ2-1	TRBV29-1	TRBD2	CSVSGGTISSYNEQFF	TGCAGCGTTAGCGGGGGAACGATTAGCTCCTACAATGAGCAGTTCTTC
-	TRBJ1-2	TRBV28	TRBD1	CATGTGGFYGYTF	TGTGCCACTGGGACAGGGGGCTTCTATGGCTACACCTTC
few	TRBJ1-3	TRBV20-1	-	CSARDARSIYF	TGCAGTGCTAGGGACGCACGGTCCATATATTTT
-	TRBJ1-6	TRBV7-9	-	CASSPLWQGNSPLHF	TGTGCCAGCAGCCCTCTATGGCAGGGTAATTCACCCCTCCACTTT
few	TRBJ1-5	TRBV19	TRBD1	CATRGVTGNQPQHF	TGTGCCACCCGCGGGGTGACAGGGAATCAGCCCCAGCATTTT
few	TRBJ1-2	TRBV7-3	-	CASRPTGISYGYTF	TGTGCCAGCAGACCGACCGGGATTTCCTATGGCTACACCTTC
few	TRBJ1-4	TRBV29-1	-	CSVEEWGATNEKLFF	TGCAGCGTTGAAGAGTGGGGTGCAACTAATGAAAAACTGTTTTTT
few	TRBJ1-1	TRBV7-9	-	CASSPNVNTEAFF	TGTGCCAGCAGCCCGAACGTGAACACTGAAGCTTTCTTT
few	TRBJ2-3	TRBV6-6	-	CASSSRGGGDTQYF	TGTGCCAGCAGTTCCAGGGGTGGTGGAGATACGCAGTATTTT
-	TRBJ2-2	TRBV7-7	-	CASSQEGSTGELFF	TGTGCTAGCAGCCAGGAGGGGTCCACCGGGGAGCTGTTTTTT